This is a list of T cell receptor beta chains from one sample in a study of blood T cell repertoires in COVID-19. Here immunoSEQ multiplex PCR was the method, and the copy in TCRdb shows in-frame clones only, minus some. The sample lists a few hundred thousand clones, around 89% occurring once. What was sequenced was peripheral blood. The receptors here all came from a woman aged 60-75 years with acute or convalescent COVID-19. Both conserved end residues are part of each CDR3. A D gene is named only where the DNA matches it firmly. Only part of the rows carry a size: once, few, many, or a class if the clone is expanded.

J,size,V,D,CDR3,DNA
TRBJ1-2,-,TRBV2,-,CASSGSGASYGYTF,TGTGCCAGCAGTGGATCAGGGGCCAGCTATGGCTACACCTTC
TRBJ2-2,-,TRBV19,TRBD1,CASSIGTGYPGELFF,TGTGCCAGTAGCATCGGGACAGGGTATCCGGGGGAGCTGTTTTTT
TRBJ1-2,-,TRBV6-2/TRBV6-3,-,CASSEGTGLYGYTF,TGTGCCAGCAGTGAGGGAACAGGGTTATATGGCTACACCTTC
TRBJ1-5,-,TRBV7-8,TRBD1,CASSLPGQGGNQPQHF,TGTGCCAGCAGCTTACCGGGACAGGGGGGCAATCAGCCCCAGCATTTT
TRBJ1-2,-,TRBV28,-,CASSPPDSNYGYTF,TGTGCCAGCAGTCCACCGGACAGTAACTATGGCTACACCTTC
TRBJ2-7,-,TRBV5-4,-,CASSLEVGSSYEQYF,TGTGCCAGCAGCTTGGAAGTCGGTAGCTCCTACGAGCAGTACTTC
TRBJ2-4,-,TRBV30,TRBD2,CAWSRAGVVSTKNIQYF,TGTGCCTGGTCACGAGCGGGAGTAGTATCGACCAAAAACATTCAGTACTTC
TRBJ2-3,once,TRBV6-2/TRBV6-3,-,CASSRRDLTDTQYF,TGTGCCAGCAGCAGGAGGGACCTCACAGATACGCAGTATTTT
TRBJ2-2,-,TRBV24-1,TRBD2,CATSEPLAGGMAGELFF,TGTGCCACCAGTGAGCCGTTAGCGGGAGGGATGGCCGGGGAGCTGTTTTTT
TRBJ1-2,-,TRBV28,-,CASSPGGARISNYGYTF,TGTGCCAGCAGCCCTGGTGGGGCGCGGATCTCTAACTATGGCTACACCTTC
TRBJ2-3,-,TRBV7-2,-,CASSFPQTDTQYF,TGTGCCAGCAGCTTCCCGCAGACAGATACGCAGTATTTT
TRBJ1-1,-,TRBV29-1,-,CSVVTVKTFMNTEAFF,TGCAGCGTCGTGACAGTAAAGACTTTCATGAACACTGAAGCTTTCTTT
TRBJ1-4,-,TRBV9,TRBD1,CASSVRDREKLFF,TGTGCCAGCAGCGTAAGGGACAGAGAAAAACTGTTTTTT
TRBJ2-5,once,TRBV29-1,-,CSVDHGQKETQYF,TGCAGCGTTGATCACGGACAGAAAGAGACCCAGTACTTC
TRBJ2-1,-,TRBV19,-,CASSTYIDEQFF,TGTGCCAGTAGTACCTATATCGATGAGCAGTTCTTC
TRBJ1-4,-,TRBV19,-,CAAGRVDEKLFF,TGTGCCGCCGGTCGGGTGGATGAAAAACTGTTTTTT
TRBJ2-1,-,TRBV5-8,TRBD2,CASSVRGGWQFF,TGTGCCAGCAGCGTTCGGGGGGGGTGGCAGTTCTTC
TRBJ2-7,-,TRBV21-1,-,CADGTSGGEQYF,TGTGCCGACGGGACTAGCGGCGGTGAGCAGTACTTC
TRBJ1-2,few,TRBV14,-,CASSQDLGTLYGYTF,TGTGCCAGCAGCCAAGATTTAGGGACACTATATGGCTACACCTTC
TRBJ1-5,-,TRBV9,-,CASSVDPGSNQPQHF,TGTGCCAGCAGCGTAGACCCAGGGAGCAATCAGCCCCAGCATTTT
TRBJ2-2,-,TRBV21-1,-,CASSAPQAARKPHNTGELFF,TGTGCCAGCAGCGCCCCTCAGGCAGCCCGCAAGCCCCATAACACCGGGGAGCTGTTTTTT
TRBJ2-2,-,TRBV29-1,-,CSVPPSNEGGSTGELFF,TGCAGCGTTCCCCCCTCAAACGAGGGCGGTTCCACCGGGGAGCTGTTTTTT
TRBJ2-6,few,TRBV7-8,TRBD1,CASSTGTASSGANVLTF,TGTGCCAGCAGCACCGGGACAGCAAGCTCTGGGGCCAACGTCCTGACTTTC
TRBJ1-2,-,TRBV13,-,CASSLREVTDGYTF,TGTGCCAGCAGCCTAAGAGAGGTTACCGACGGCTACACCTTC
TRBJ2-2,-,TRBV4-2,TRBD2,CASSQPLQASPRAVTSFWELFF,TGTGCCAGCAGCCAACCACTACAAGCCTCCCCCCGAGCCGTGACTAGCTTTTGGGAGCTGTTTTTT
TRBJ1-1,-,TRBV6-6,-,CASDRGSVWNTEAFF,TGTGCCAGCGACCGGGGATCGGTCTGGAACACTGAAGCTTTCTTT
TRBJ2-5,-,TRBV28,TRBD2,CASEGPGLQETQYF,TGTGCCAGTGAGGGACCGGGACTACAAGAGACCCAGTACTTC
TRBJ2-5,-,TRBV28,TRBD1,CASSSTTDRGRETQYF,TGTGCCAGCAGTTCAACAACGGACAGGGGGCGTGAGACCCAGTACTTC
TRBJ1-5,-,TRBV28,TRBD1,CASRDNDRGRNQPQHF,TGTGCCAGCAGAGATAATGACAGGGGGCGAAATCAGCCCCAGCATTTT
TRBJ1-1,-,TRBV6-5,TRBD1,CASSSDRPNEAFF,TGTGCCAGCAGTTCGGACAGGCCGAATGAAGCTTTCTTT
TRBJ2-7,-,TRBV11-2,-,CASSARRTETYEQYF,TGTGCCAGCAGCGCCCGCCGTACGGAGACCTACGAGCAGTACTTC
TRBJ2-7,-,TRBV5-6,TRBD2,CASSWPSGGTYEQYF,TGTGCCAGCAGCTGGCCCAGCGGGGGAACCTACGAGCAGTACTTC
TRBJ2-4,-,TRBV2,-,CASSEGTPKNIQYF,TGTGCCAGCAGTGAAGGGACACCTAAAAACATTCAGTACTTC
TRBJ2-2,-,TRBV3-1/TRBV3-2,TRBD1,CASSRGQGAGELFF,TGTGCCAGCAGCCGGGGACAGGGGGCCGGGGAGCTGTTTTTT
TRBJ1-2,-,TRBV12-3/TRBV12-4,-,CASSLGPGDGYTF,TGTGCCAGCAGTTTAGGACCAGGGGATGGCTACACCTTC
TRBJ2-2,-,TRBV5-5,TRBD2,CASSLVLAGHPTLGELFF,TGTGCCAGCAGCTTGGTACTAGCGGGACACCCGACTCTCGGGGAGCTGTTTTTT
TRBJ2-3,-,TRBV9,-,CASGGGASTDTQYF,TGTGCCAGCGGAGGCGGGGCCTCCACAGATACGCAGTATTTT
TRBJ2-5,once,TRBV19,-,CASSIFRGQETQYF,TGTGCCAGTAGTATCTTCAGAGGCCAAGAGACCCAGTACTTC
TRBJ1-1,-,TRBV6-2/TRBV6-3,-,CASSYFLEAFF,TGTGCCAGCAGTTACTTCCTGGAAGCTTTCTTT
TRBJ1-5,-,TRBV6-5,-,CASRDGLSNQPQHF,TGTGCCAGCAGGGACGGACTTAGCAATCAGCCCCAGCATTTT
TRBJ1-4,once,TRBV28,TRBD1,CASSYTGGNEKLFF,TGTGCCAGCAGTTATACAGGGGGTAATGAAAAACTGTTTTTT
TRBJ1-2,-,TRBV27,-,CASSLGPGRNYGYTF,TGTGCCAGCAGTTTGGGCCCAGGAAGGAACTATGGCTACACCTTC
TRBJ2-3,-,TRBV28,TRBD1,CASTPTGGVIADTQYF,TGTGCCAGCACCCCCACAGGGGGCGTCATAGCAGATACGCAGTATTTT
TRBJ2-5,-,TRBV6-2/TRBV6-3,-,CASSYDPRGKTQYF,TGTGCCAGCAGTTACGACCCTCGCGGTAAGACCCAGTACTTC
TRBJ2-7,-,TRBV4-3,-,CASSQDLIRRGNEQYF,TGCGCCAGCAGCCAAGATTTGATTCGCAGGGGCAACGAGCAGTACTTC
TRBJ1-5,-,TRBV5-6,-,CASSLRLRAGNQPQHF,TGTGCCAGCAGCTTGCGACTACGGGCAGGCAATCAGCCCCAGCATTTT
TRBJ2-2,-,TRBV30,-,CAWSWATWNTGELFF,TGTGCCTGGAGTTGGGCTACCTGGAACACCGGGGAGCTGTTTTTT
TRBJ2-3,once,TRBV29-1,-,CSVGTTSDTQYF,TGCAGCGTTGGGACTACTTCAGATACGCAGTATTTT
TRBJ1-1,-,TRBV4-3,-,CASSSAGRTEAFF,TGCGCCAGCAGTTCGGCAGGGCGGACTGAAGCTTTCTTT
TRBJ2-3,once,TRBV13,-,CASSQARGLPTDTQYF,TGTGCCAGCAGCCAAGCTCGTGGGCTCCCCACAGATACGCAGTATTTT
TRBJ1-5,-,TRBV7-2,-,CASSSGQTVNQPQHF,TGTGCCAGCAGCAGCGGACAGACCGTTAATCAGCCCCAGCATTTT
TRBJ1-1,-,TRBV7-3,-,CASSFSGFRGTEAFF,TGTGCCAGCAGCTTCTCAGGGTTCCGGGGGACTGAAGCTTTCTTT
TRBJ1-1,once,TRBV5-1,-,CASSLVGDKSEAFF,TGCGCCAGCAGCTTGGTCGGTGACAAATCTGAAGCTTTCTTT
TRBJ2-3,once,TRBV28,TRBD2,CASSPGGLTDTQYF,TGTGCCAGCAGCCCGGGAGGCCTCACAGATACGCAGTATTTT
TRBJ2-7,-,TRBV4-3,-,CASSQDLELVGEQYF,TGCGCCAGCAGCCAAGATTTGGAACTAGTGGGGGAGCAGTACTTC
TRBJ1-5,-,TRBV19,-,CASSIPPQGMSNQPQHF,TGTGCCAGTAGTATTCCACCCCAGGGTATGAGCAATCAGCCCCAGCATTTT
TRBJ2-3,-,TRBV20-1,-,CSARLDTQYF,TGCAGTGCTAGACTAGATACGCAGTATTTT